These 15 T cell receptor beta chains share one sample of origin, sequenced in a study of cytomegalovirus exposure and HLA in healthy donors listed by TCRdb under 2017. Library preparation used the immunoSEQ multiplex PCR assay. A mixture of 60 forward primers for TCR Vbeta segments and 13 reverse primers for TCR Jbeta segments was used in the multiplex PCR. The source is immuneACCESS, and TCRdb retained only in-frame sequences with V and J called. Part of the clones is not carried over; for the studies checked, unresolved V genes explain less than half of this, and the remainder is unexplained. The sample's clone listing holds 130,000 or so clones. The ten largest account for 1.5% to 1.9% of the sample. The sample comprised PBMCs. The receptors were sampled from a woman in her 40s in good health and CMV-seronegative.

The gene calls are TRBV19 and TRBJ1-1; 9 nucleotides match TRBD1. The CDR3 spans 18 residues. The junction had 17 bases not matched to a gene; V was cut back by 4 bases and J by 5 bases. Germline assignment: CDR1 LNHDA and CDR2 SQIVND (reference sequence). As DNA, the CDR3 is TGTGCCAGTAGTAACTTGGGGTCTTACAGGGGGCGGTGGACTGAAGCTTTCTTT. It translates to CASSNLGSYRGRWTEAFF. The full variable domain, completed using reference TRBV19 and TRBJ1-1, is DGGITQSPKYLFRKEGQNVTLSCEQNLNHDAMYWYRQDPGQGLRLIYYSQIVNDFQKGDIAEGYSVSREKKESFPLTVTSAQKNPTAFYLCASSNLGSYRGRWTEAFFGQGTRLTVV.

The V and J genes are TRBV7-9 and TRBJ1-2, with 7 bases lining up with TRBD1. The length of the CDR3 is 14 residues. CDR1 and CDR2 from the germline V gene are SEHNR and FQNEAQ (reference sequence). After removal of 5 bases from V and 4 bases from J, the junction contained 7 bases not matched to a gene. CDR3 in amino acids: CASSPSDRAYGYTF. The CDR3 DNA sequence: TGTGCCAGCAGCCCCTCCGACAGGGCCTATGGCTACACCTTC.

The rearrangement links TRBV4-2 to TRBJ1-4, with D uncertain. Trimming cost V 5 bases and J 1 base, with 14 bases left between them. Germline V gives CDR1 LGHNA, CDR2 YNFKEQ. The CDR3 runs to 16 residues. The CDR3 DNA follows: TGTGCCAGCAGCGAAGGGCCAGGCGAAACTAATGAAAAACTGTTTTTT. Translated, it gives CASSEGPGETNEKLFF.

The chain carries TRBV18 and TRBJ1-5; unclear D gene. Trimming took off 1 base at V and 3 bases at J, with 10 bases between the two ends. The CDR3 is made up of 15 amino acids. Germline CDR1 reads KGHSH; CDR2 reads LQKENI. The CDR3: CASSPRGGINQPQHF. The CDR3 nucleotides are TGTGCCAGCTCACCACGGGGAGGAATCAATCAGCCCCAGCATTTT.

The chain has TRBV7-2 and TRBJ2-5; D is perhaps TRBD1 (6 bases). The CDR3 has 16 amino acids. From germline, CDR1 is SGHTA and CDR2 FQGNSA. Trimming shortened V by 5 bases and J by 1 base, and 17 bases separated the two germline ends. DNA of the CDR3: TGTGCCAGCAGCCCTGGGGACATAACTTCCCAAGAGACCCAGTACTTC. This codes for CASSPGDITSQETQYF.

The chain carries TRBV2 and TRBJ2-1; TRBD2 matches 10 bases. CDR1 and CDR2 from the germline V gene are SNHLY and FYNNEI. The V segment lost 1 base and the J segment 2 bases; nucleotides outside the gene matches: 5. This CDR3 spans 17 amino acids. Written as DNA, the CDR3 is TGTGCCAGCAGTGAAGTTAGCGGGGGGACCGCCTACAATGAGCAGTTCTTC. This codes for CASSEVSGGTAYNEQFF.

The chain joins TRBV9 to TRBJ1-5, with D possibly matching TRBD1 (5 bases). Trimming pared 0 bases from V and 2 bases from J, leaving 9 bases between. Germline loops: CDR1 SGDLS, CDR2 YYNGEE. This CDR3 has 15 amino acids. CDR3 amino acids: CASSVGPGGNQPQHF. The CDR3 nucleotides are TGTGCCAGCAGCGTAGGACCGGGGGGCAATCAGCCCCAGCATTTT.

As DNA, the CDR3 is TGTGCCAGCACCCAACTTCCTGGGACTTACGGTGAAGCTTTCTTT. This translates into CASTQLPGTYGEAFF. This chain uses TRBV6-5 with TRBJ1-1, with D possibly matching TRBD1 (5 bases). Germline V gene lookup returns CDR1 MNHEY and CDR2 SVGAGI. CDR3 size: 15 residues. V was shortened by 7 bases and J by 7 bases, with 22 bases between the two germline ends.

The rearrangement uses TRBV19 and TRBJ1-2, with D perhaps TRBD1 (5 bases). Trimming left V 6 bases short and J 0 bases short, with 11 bases between. The CDR3 consists of 14 residues. The V gene's germline CDR1 is LNHDA and CDR2 SQIVND (reference sequence). The CDR3: CASSLGPSNYGYTF. The CDR3 DNA is TGTGCCAGTAGCCTGGGGCCCTCTAACTATGGCTACACCTTC.

The genes are TRBV28 and TRBJ2-7, with D maybe TRBD1 (8 bases). The germline gives CDR1 MDHEN, CDR2 SYDVKM. The CDR3 is 13 residues long. V was cut by 6 bases and J by 4 bases, with 13 bases left in between. The CDR3 DNA sequence: TGTGCCAGCAGACAACAGGGGGGGTACGAGCAGTACGTC. It encodes CASRQQGGYEQYV.

The chain employs TRBV4-2 and TRBJ2-5; 8 positions match TRBD2. Trimming cost V 9 bases and J 5 bases; bases outside gene matches: 11. From germline, CDR1 is LGHNA and CDR2 YNFKEQ. This CDR3 is built from 14 residues. Here the CDR3 DNA reads TGTGCCAGTGGCCCCGGCGGGGGGTGGGAGACCCAGTACTTC. It translates to CASGPGGGWETQYF.

The chain employs TRBV6-6 and TRBJ1-6; D possibly corresponds to TRBD1 (6 bases). The length of the CDR3 is 13 residues. Germline V CDR1 and CDR2: MNHNY, SVGAGI (reference sequence). V was clipped by 7 bases and J by 7 bases, with 11 bases between them. CDR3 region: CASTRQVNSPLHF. The CDR3, as DNA: TGTGCCAGCACGAGACAGGTGAATTCACCCCTCCACTTT.

V gene TRBV5-1 combines with J gene TRBJ1-3; D is unclear. Germline V lookup: CDR1 SGHRS, CDR2 YFSETQ. Trimming shortened V by 0 bases and J by 1 base, and 11 bases separated the two germline ends. The CDR3 runs to 16 residues. CDR3 DNA: TGCGCCAGCAGCTTGGGAGGCAGCACGTCTGGAAACACCATATATTTT. As protein: CASSLGGSTSGNTIYF.

This chain links TRBV2 with TRBJ2-7; perhaps TRBD2 as D (5 bases). Germline V CDR1 and CDR2: SNHLY, FYNNEI. Trimming left V 6 bases short and J 1 base short, with 13 bases between. The CDR3 extends over 14 amino acids. The CDR3 DNA sequence: TGTGCCAGCAGCGAAACGGACTGGTCCTACGAGCAGTACTTC. This codes for CASSETDWSYEQYF.

The chain couples TRBV7-2 to TRBJ2-7, with D possibly being TRBD2 (5 bases). The germline gives CDR1 SGHTA, CDR2 FQGNSA. The V end lost 3 bases, the J end lost 9 bases, and 12 bases lay between the germline ends. This CDR3 is 12 amino acids long. CDR3 amino acids: CASSFPGVWQYF. DNA of the CDR3: TGTGCCAGCAGCTTTCCCGGGGTCTGGCAGTACTTC.